Each of the 27 T cell receptor beta chains below was sequenced from the same sample in a study of technical replicates of blood from a few donors. Assay used: immunoSEQ multiplex PCR; TCRdb lists only in-frame clones, some missing. The table has under 85,000 clones, around 96% seen once; the top ten hold approximately 0.32%. The specimen sequenced was T cells isolated from PBMCs. The source of these receptors is a human donor in good health.

This clone was recorded only once. The CDR3 protein is CASSLALAVTDTQYF. The CDR3 DNA reads as TGTGCCAGCAGCCTCGCGCTAGCGGTCACAGATACGCAGTATTTT. The J gene is TRBJ2-3, the V gene TRBV5-6; 7 bases fit TRBD2. The CDR3 extends over 15 amino acids. Germline V CDR1 and CDR2: SGHDT, YYEEEE. The V gene end was trimmed by 4 bases and the J gene end by 2 bases; junction bases not matched to a gene: 7.

The chain joins TRBV18 to TRBJ1-5, with 9 bases that match TRBD1. Germline loops: CDR1 KGHSH, CDR2 LQKENI. This CDR3 contains 17 residues. V dropped 3 bases and J dropped 1; count of bases not matched to a gene: 7. In DNA, the CDR3 is TGTGCCAGCTCACCGGGGACAGGGCCACTCAGCAATCAGCCCCAGCATTTT. Translating gives CASSPGTGPLSNQPQHF.

This clone was found once. The rearrangement links TRBV7-3 to TRBJ2-7; D might be TRBD1 (5 bases). The CDR3 contains 13 residues. V shed 2 bases and J shed 2 bases, with 7 bases lying between them. The germline CDR1 and CDR2 sequences are SGHTA and FQGTGA. The CDR3 nucleotides are TGTGCCAGCAGCTTAGACAGAACCTACGAGCAGTACTTC. It codes for CASSLDRTYEQYF.

The rearrangement uses TRBV5-6 and TRBJ2-1; 7 bases fit TRBD2. The CDR3 contains 16 residues. The germline CDR1 and CDR2 sequences are SGHDT and YYEEEE. The V and J ends lost 4 bases and 0 bases, in that order; junction bases with no gene match: 7. The DNA for the CDR3 is TGTGCCAGCAGCCGCTGGGGGGGAAGCTCCTACAATGAGCAGTTCTTC. Translating it yields CASSRWGGSSYNEQFF.

The chain recombines TRBV7-3 with TRBJ2-7; D might be TRBD2 (5 bases). CDR3 length: 15 residues. Germline V CDR1 and CDR2: SGHTA, FQGTGA. V lost 2 bases and J 5 bases, leaving 16 bases between the germline ends. CDR3 DNA: TGTGCCAGCAGCTTAGTAGGCGGAGGTGACCACGAGCAGTACTTC. Translation gives CASSLVGGGDHEQYF.

J is TRBJ1-2 and V is TRBV2; D not certain. The CDR3 consists of 11 residues. From germline, CDR1 is SNHLY and CDR2 FYNNEI. In DNA, the CDR3 is TGTGCGATACAGATAAACTATGGCTACACCTTC. This encodes CAIQINYGYTF.

The chain has TRBV28 and TRBJ2-5; 9 bases are shared with TRBD2. Germline V lookup: CDR1 MDHEN, CDR2 SYDVKM. The CDR3 totals 13 residues. Trimming took 7 bases from V and 5 from J; bases not matched to a gene: 5. The CDR3 nucleotides are TGTGCCAGCACCATAGCGGGAGATGAGACCCAGTACTTC. Protein: CASTIAGDETQYF.

The chain couples TRBV28 to TRBJ1-2, with TRBD1 matching 8 bases. This CDR3 contains 15 residues. V shed 5 bases and J 0 bases; nucleotides not matched to a gene: 5. Germline values: CDR1 MDHEN, CDR2 SYDVKM. The CDR3 is CASSIYRGANYGYTF. As DNA, the CDR3 is TGTGCCAGCAGTATATACAGGGGGGCTAACTATGGCTACACCTTC.

The DNA for the CDR3 is TGTGCCAGCAGCCGAACGGGAGGCTACACCTTC. Translation: CASSRTGGYTF. This sequence joins TRBV6-1 and TRBJ1-2; D is ambiguous. CDR1 and CDR2 (germline): MNHNS, SASEGT. The CDR3 runs 11 residues. V lost 6 bases, J lost 8 bases, and 10 bases lay in between.

This clone came up a few times. The J gene is TRBJ2-1, the V gene TRBV5-6; TRBD2 matches 11 bases. CDR1 SGHDT and CDR2 YYEEEE come from the germline V gene. This CDR3 has 16 residues. The V and J ends lost 2 bases and 13 bases, in that order; junction bases with no gene match: 14. The CDR3 nucleotides are TGTGCCAGCAGCTTAACCCGACTAGCGGGATACGCCGCACAGTTCTTC. Protein sequence: CASSLTRLAGYAAQFF.

The CDR3 sequence: CASSQDHGLIAYEQYF. The CDR3 DNA is TGTGCCAGCAGCCAAGATCATGGCCTCATCGCCTACGAGCAGTACTTC. The J gene is TRBJ2-7, the V gene TRBV14; no clear D. The CDR3 loop spans 16 amino acids. CDR1 is SGHDN and CDR2 is FVKESK in the germline V gene. V lost 0 bases and J 2 bases, leaving 14 bases between the germline ends.

The J gene is TRBJ2-2, the V gene TRBV2, with 14 bases that match TRBD2. Germline V lookup: CDR1 SNHLY, CDR2 FYNNEI. This CDR3 comprises 17 residues. Trimming at V came to 5 bases and at J to 0 bases, leaving 2 bases not matched to a gene. This CDR3 is CASSLTSGRANTGELFF. CDR3 in DNA: TGTGCCAGCAGTCTGACTAGCGGGAGGGCGAACACCGGGGAGCTGTTTTTT.

This CDR3 reads CASSLNLAEYNEQFF. Here the CDR3 DNA reads TGTGCCAGCAGCTTGAACCTAGCGGAGTACAATGAGCAGTTCTTC. The gene calls are TRBV5-6 and TRBJ2-1, with 7 bases matching TRBD2. CDR3 size: 15 residues. In germline, CDR1 is SGHDT, CDR2 YYEEEE. V trimming: 1 base; J trimming: 4 bases; junction bases outside the gene matches: 5.

This clone has only one observation. The V call is TRBV4-1, the J call TRBJ2-2, with 7 bases that match TRBD2. Germline V gives CDR1 MGHRA, CDR2 YSYEKL. There are 17 residues in the CDR3. V shed 4 bases and J 1 base; nucleotides not matched to a gene: 9. The CDR3 protein is CASSLILREMNTGELFF. Written as DNA, the CDR3 is TGCGCCAGCAGCCTCATCCTGCGGGAGATGAACACCGGGGAGCTGTTTTTT.

The V and J genes are TRBV19 and TRBJ1-2, with 7 bases fitting TRBD1. V trimming: 3 bases; J trimming: 4 bases; junction bases outside the gene matches: 5. The CDR3 consists of 14 residues. From germline, CDR1 is LNHDA and CDR2 SQIVND (reference sequence). Here the CDR3 reads CASSMTGFGYGYTF. Here the CDR3 DNA reads TGTGCCAGTAGTATGACAGGGTTCGGCTATGGCTACACCTTC.

This clone came up once. The genes are TRBV6-5 and TRBJ2-7; 8 bases map to TRBD2. The germline V gene has CDR1 MNHEY and CDR2 SVGAGI. The CDR3 extends over 14 amino acids. Trimming removed 7 bases from V and 3 bases from J; junction bases left unmatched: 8. In DNA, the CDR3 is TGTGCCAGCACCCAGGTAGCGGGGCACTACGAGCAGTACTTC. As protein: CASTQVAGHYEQYF.

The table lists this clone with a few counts. This chain joins TRBV7-8 and TRBJ1-1; D is unresolved. The germline gives CDR1 SGHVS, CDR2 FQNEAQ. The CDR3 runs 15 residues. V lost 1 base and J lost 2, with 11 bases in between. The CDR3 sequence is CASSLDVRSNTEAFF. The CDR3 nucleotides read TGTGCCAGCAGCTTAGACGTCCGGTCCAACACTGAAGCTTTCTTT.

V and J are TRBV28 and TRBJ2-1; 14 nucleotides match TRBD2. CDR3 size: 19 residues. Losses at the gene ends were 3 bases for V and 5 bases for J; bases not matched to a gene: 12. Germline assignment: CDR1 MDHEN and CDR2 SYDVKM. This CDR3 is CASSFVTSGRVRSNNEQFF. DNA for the CDR3: TGTGCCAGCAGTTTTGTGACTAGCGGGAGGGTCCGTAGCAACAATGAGCAGTTCTTC.

The genes are TRBV5-6 and TRBJ1-2; D is possibly TRBD1 (5 bases). Germline assignment: CDR1 SGHDT and CDR2 YYEEEE. The CDR3 runs to 16 residues. V lost 3 bases to trimming and J lost 2 bases, with 17 bases between them. For the CDR3, the DNA is TGTGCCAGCAGCTCCGGGGGAGGGGCGCGAAACTATGGCTACACCTTC. Residues: CASSSGGGARNYGYTF.

The V gene is TRBV2, the J gene TRBJ2-1, with 7 positions matching TRBD2. The trim removed 6 bases at V and 0 bases at J, leaving 2 bases unmatched. Germline V gene data show CDR1 as SNHLY and CDR2 as FYNNEI. The CDR3 is made up of 14 amino acids. This CDR3 is CASRRTSSYNEQFF. DNA of the CDR3: TGTGCCAGCAGGAGGACTAGCTCCTACAATGAGCAGTTCTTC. Based on the CDR3 plus reference TRBV2 and TRBJ2-1, the full variable domain is EPEVTQTPSHQVTQMGQEVILRCVPISNHLYFYWYRQILGQKVEFLVSFYNNEISEKSEIFDDQFSVERPDGSNFTLKIRSTKLEDSAMYFCASRRTSSYNEQFFGPGTRLTVL.

The gene calls are TRBV30 and TRBJ1-3, with D tentatively TRBD1 (6 bases). From germline, CDR1 is GTSNPN and CDR2 SVGIG (reference sequence). The CDR3 is made up of 14 amino acids. The V and J ends lost 8 bases and 0 bases respectively, with 14 bases between them. CDR3 loop: CAGATGSSGNTIYF. The DNA for the CDR3 is TGTGCCGGAGCTACAGGGAGCTCTGGAAACACCATATATTTT.

The chain uses TRBV11-2 and TRBJ2-1, with TRBD2 identical over 8 bases. The CDR3 extends over 14 amino acids. CDR1 and CDR2 from the germline V gene are SGHAT and FQNNGV. J gave up 9 bases and V 5 bases, and 9 bases lay outside the gene matches. The CDR3 sequence: CASSLSGSGGEQFF. The CDR3 nucleotides are TGTGCCAGCAGCCTAAGCGGGAGTGGCGGTGAGCAGTTCTTC.

The chain employs TRBV7-8 and TRBJ1-1; the D is unclear. Between the trimmed V and J ends, which lost 5 bases and 2 bases, there was a span of 15 bases. The CDR3 totals 15 residues. CDR1 SGHVS and CDR2 FQNEAQ come from the germline V gene. The CDR3 bases are TGTGCCAGCAGCCTCGAGGGAATCTTTAACACTGAAGCTTTCTTT. It is translated as CASSLEGIFNTEAFF. Together with reference TRBV7-8 and TRBJ1-1, the CDR3 gives the full variable domain: GAGVSQSPRYKVAKRGQDVALRCDPISGHVSLFWYQQALGQGPEFLTYFQNEAQLDKSGLPSDRFFAERPEGSVSTLKIQRTQQEDSAVYLCASSLEGIFNTEAFFGQGTRLTVV.

This sequence joins TRBV7-2 and TRBJ2-3; 8 bases map to TRBD2. The CDR3 sequence is 14 residues long. Germline loops: CDR1 SGHTA, CDR2 FQGNSA. V shed 8 bases and J 2 bases; nucleotides not matched to a gene: 6. Here the CDR3 reads CASLVAGHTDTQYF. The CDR3 region has the DNA TGTGCCAGCTTGGTAGCGGGACACACAGATACGCAGTATTTT.

J is TRBJ1-1 and V is TRBV7-8, with 7 positions matching TRBD1. J lost 1 base, V lost 6 bases, and 8 bases had no gene match. Germline V gene sequence: CDR1 SGHVS, CDR2 FQNEAQ. The CDR3 is 15 amino acids. The CDR3 protein is CASSYLGQQNTEAFF. The CDR3 nucleotides are TGTGCCAGCAGTTATTTGGGACAGCAGAACACTGAAGCTTTCTTT.

This rearrangement joins TRBV28 to TRBJ2-1, with 11 bases lining up with TRBD2. The CDR3 is made up of 16 amino acids. Germline V lookup: CDR1 MDHEN, CDR2 SYDVKM. V lost 5 bases and J lost 5; bases outside the gene matches: 8. The CDR3 DNA reads TGTGCCAGCAGTCTACCGGGACTAGCGGACAACAATGAGCAGTTCTTC. Protein: CASSLPGLADNNEQFF.

The chain carries TRBV7-9 and TRBJ2-5, with 9 bases lining up with TRBD1. J was trimmed by 5 bases and V by 10 bases; bases with no gene match: 8. The CDR3 covers 13 residues. The V gene's germline CDR1 is SEHNR and CDR2 FQNEAQ (reference sequence). The CDR3 DNA reads as TGTGCCAACCAACAGGGGGCTGGGGAGACCCAGTACTTC. Protein product: CANQQGAGETQYF.